This is a list of T cell receptor beta chains from one sample in a study of blood T cell repertoires in COVID-19. The data were produced by immunoSEQ multiplex PCR, yet TCRdb's version contains in-frame clones alone and is incomplete. The table shows about 110,000 clones, with over 80% occurring only once. Sample: peripheral blood. Every receptor here comes from a woman between 70 and 85 years old with acute or convalescent COVID-19. Each CDR3 is given with its conserved first and last residue. The order of the fields is CDR3 protein, CDR3 DNA, clone size, J gene, V gene, D gene. A D gene is named only where the DNA matches it firmly. For some rows the clone size is stated as once, few or many, or as a class when expanded; others skip it.

CAWSVRAEGEKLFF TGTGCCTGGAGTGTAAGGGCAGAGGGTGAAAAACTGTTTTTT . TRBJ1-4 TRBV30 .
CASGGANQPQHF TGTGCCTCCGGAGGGGCTAATCAGCCCCAGCATTTT . TRBJ1-5 TRBV30 .
CASKSGTGNLNTEAFF TGTGCCAGCAAATCCGGGACAGGGAACTTGAACACTGAAGCTTTCTTT . TRBJ1-1 TRBV2 TRBD1
CASSLQQGYPNEKLFF TGTGCCAGCAGCCTGCAGCAGGGGTACCCTAATGAAAAACTGTTTTTT . TRBJ1-4 TRBV3-1/TRBV3-2 .
CASSEGPPIQETQYF TGTGCCAGCAGCGAGGGGCCACCGATACAAGAGACCCAGTACTTC . TRBJ2-5 TRBV9 .
CASSVGGRGGEQYF TGTGCCAGCAGCGTAGGGGGAAGGGGTGGCGAGCAGTACTTC . TRBJ2-7 TRBV9 .
CASSEEEGIEKLFF TGTGCCAGCAGTGAAGAGGAGGGAATTGAAAAACTGTTTTTT . TRBJ1-4 TRBV2 .
CASSPWTGANTEAFF TGTGCCAGCAGTCCGTGGACAGGGGCTAACACTGAAGCTTTCTTT few TRBJ1-1 TRBV6-5 TRBD1
CASSPLMVEDTEAFF TGTGCCAGCTCACCACTTATGGTGGAGGACACTGAAGCTTTCTTT . TRBJ1-1 TRBV18 .
CASSREGSSGGGATYEQYF TGTGCCAGCAGCCGGGAAGGGTCCTCTGGGGGGGGTGCTACCTACGAGCAGTACTTC . TRBJ2-7 TRBV4-2 TRBD2
CASSPGLAGVGETQYF TGTGCCAGCAGTCCGGGACTAGCGGGAGTGGGGGAGACCCAGTACTTC . TRBJ2-5 TRBV3-1/TRBV3-2 TRBD2
CASSSVLSTEAFF TGTGCCAGCAGTTCAGTTCTGTCCACTGAAGCTTTCTTT . TRBJ1-1 TRBV12-3/TRBV12-4 .
CSVGQGADEQFF TGCAGCGTGGGACAGGGGGCCGATGAGCAGTTCTTC . TRBJ2-1 TRBV29-1 TRBD1
CASSPRDQGASNEQFF TGTGCCAGCAGCCCCCGAGATCAGGGGGCAAGCAATGAGCAGTTCTTC . TRBJ2-1 TRBV9 TRBD1
CSVGDRDRGTDTQYF TGCAGCGTTGGGGATCGGGACAGGGGGACAGATACGCAGTATTTT . TRBJ2-3 TRBV29-1 TRBD1
CASSQGGHWVAYEQYF TGTGCCAGCAGCCAAGGTGGGCACTGGGTAGCCTACGAGCAGTACTTC . TRBJ2-7 TRBV3-1/TRBV3-2 .
CASTGQRTYYEQYF TGTGCCAGCACCGGACAGAGAACCTACTACGAGCAGTACTTC once TRBJ2-7 TRBV6-5 .
CASKDGAGRASGNTIYF TGTGCCAGCAAAGATGGGGCAGGGCGCGCCTCTGGAAACACCATATATTTT few TRBJ1-3 TRBV7-8 .
CASSPRLAGGPVGELFF TGTGCCAGCAGTCCGCGACTAGCGGGGGGGCCCGTCGGGGAGCTGTTTTTT . TRBJ2-2 TRBV5-5 TRBD2
CASSSLAGGKNEQYF TGTGCCAGCAGCTCGTTAGCGGGAGGGAAGAACGAGCAGTACTTC . TRBJ2-7 TRBV7-8 TRBD2
CAISEEGTRDTEAFF TGTGCCATCAGTGAGGAGGGGACTAGGGACACTGAAGCTTTCTTT . TRBJ1-1 TRBV10-3 .
CASSRIGPFSSYEQYF TGCGCCAGCAGTCGGATTGGGCCATTCAGCTCCTACGAGCAGTACTTC . TRBJ2-7 TRBV23-1 .
CASSLATGGWTGELFF TGCGCCAGCAGCTTGGCGACAGGGGGTTGGACCGGGGAGCTGTTTTTT . TRBJ2-2 TRBV5-1 TRBD1
CASSVDRNTEAFF TGTGCCAGCAGTGTCGACAGGAACACTGAAGCTTTCTTT . TRBJ1-1 TRBV27 .
CASSPTGLAGDYGYTF TGTGCCAGCAGCCCGACCGGGTTGGCAGGGGATTATGGCTACACCTTC few TRBJ1-2 TRBV28 .
CASSPVSGQPTYNEQFF TGTGCCAGCAGCCCGGTCTCGGGTCAGCCCACCTACAATGAGCAGTTCTTC . TRBJ2-1 TRBV7-9 .
CASSTTGNTEAFF TGTGCCAGCAGCACGACAGGGAACACTGAAGCTTTCTTT . TRBJ1-1 TRBV6-5 .
CASSFRTGTNTGELFF TGTGCCAGCAGTTTTAGGACAGGGACGAACACCGGGGAGCTGTTTTTT . TRBJ2-2 TRBV6-5 TRBD1
CASSQTLLAGGLNEQFF TGTGCCAGCAGCCAAACACTACTAGCGGGGGGCCTCAATGAGCAGTTCTTC once TRBJ2-1 TRBV4-2 TRBD2
CASSFLYLTSGTASTDTQYF TGTGCCAGCAGTTTCCTCTACTTGACTAGCGGGACCGCTAGCACAGATACGCAGTATTTT . TRBJ2-3 TRBV27 TRBD2
CASSQVDRGNSPLHF TGTGCCAGCAGCCAGGTGGACAGGGGGAATTCACCCCTCCACTTT . TRBJ1-6 TRBV3-1/TRBV3-2 TRBD1
CASSGQGRIYNEQFF TGTGCCAGCAGCGGACAGGGTAGGATTTACAATGAGCAGTTCTTC few TRBJ2-1 TRBV5-4 TRBD1
CASSSVTGGGGYGYTF TGTGCCAGCAGCTCCGTTACAGGGGGCGGTGGGTATGGCTACACCTTC . TRBJ1-2 TRBV7-8 TRBD1
CASSLDVRSYEQYF TGCGCCAGCAGCTTGGATGTGCGGTCCTACGAGCAGTACTTC . TRBJ2-7 TRBV5-1 .
CASSLTGAQPQHF TGTGCCAGCAGCTTGACAGGGGCTCAGCCCCAGCATTTT . TRBJ1-5 TRBV5-6 TRBD1
CASSRDRGNTEAFF TGTGCCAGTAGTCGGGACAGGGGTAACACTGAAGCTTTCTTT . TRBJ1-1 TRBV19 TRBD1
CASSFGAGGSYEQYF TGTGCCAGCAGCTTCGGAGCGGGAGGGTCCTACGAGCAGTACTTC . TRBJ2-7 TRBV7-9 TRBD2
CASSILGQATDTQYF TGTGCCAGTAGTATCCTCGGACAGGCCACAGATACGCAGTATTTT . TRBJ2-3 TRBV19 TRBD1
CASSYESRNSPLHF TGTGCCAGCAGTTACGAGTCCCGTAATTCACCCCTCCACTTT . TRBJ1-6 TRBV6-5 .
CASSPRTAAPDTQYF TGTGCCAGCAGCCCACGTACGGCGGCCCCAGATACGCAGTATTTT . TRBJ2-3 TRBV11-3 .
CASSIDNRGYTGELFF TGTGCCAGTAGTATAGATAACAGGGGGTACACCGGGGAGCTGTTTTTT . TRBJ2-2 TRBV19 TRBD1
CASRGGVRVQLFF TGTGCCAGCAGGGGGGGGGTGAGGGTGCAACTGTTTTTT . TRBJ1-4 TRBV6-5 .
CASSLAGGNAEAFF TGCGCCAGCAGCTTGGCAGGGGGCAATGCTGAAGCTTTCTTT . TRBJ1-1 TRBV5-1 TRBD1
CAWSDRQGGVIWYF TGTGCCTGGAGTGATAGACAGGGCGGTGTAATCTGGTACTTC few TRBJ2-7 TRBV30 TRBD1
CASSQSYSRGYTF TGTGCCAGCAGCCAAAGTTATTCGAGGGGCTACACCTTC . TRBJ1-2 TRBV3-1/TRBV3-2 .
CASSPRVLAGGHEQFF TGTGCCAGCAGTCCCAGGGTACTAGCGGGAGGGCATGAGCAGTTCTTC . TRBJ2-1 TRBV2 TRBD2
CASSVDWGGNQPQHF TGTGCCAGCAGCGTAGATTGGGGAGGCAATCAGCCCCAGCATTTT . TRBJ1-5 TRBV9 .
CASSRGQANSPLHF TGTGCCAGCAGCCGCGGACAGGCGAATTCACCCCTCCACTTT . TRBJ1-6 TRBV11-3 TRBD1
CASFGSSPLHF TGTGCCAGCTTCGGGAGTTCACCCCTCCACTTT . TRBJ1-6 TRBV6-4 .
CASTLGQGPYEQYF TGCGCCAGCACCCTGGGACAGGGGCCCTACGAGCAGTACTTC . TRBJ2-7 TRBV5-1 TRBD1
CASSPTGGREAFF TGTGCCAGCAGCCCGACCGGGGGGCGGGAAGCTTTCTTT . TRBJ1-1 TRBV13 .
CASKRQGAPEQYF TGTGCCAGTAAGCGTCAGGGGGCACCCGAGCAGTACTTC . TRBJ2-7 TRBV19 TRBD1
CASSEALPGSSYNSPLHF TGTGCCAGCAGTGAAGCATTACCGGGAAGCTCCTATAATTCACCCCTCCACTTT . TRBJ1-6 TRBV6-1 .
CASSDTSGGAYEQYF TGTGCCAGCAGTGACACTAGCGGGGGGGCTTACGAGCAGTACTTC once TRBJ2-7 TRBV6-1 TRBD2